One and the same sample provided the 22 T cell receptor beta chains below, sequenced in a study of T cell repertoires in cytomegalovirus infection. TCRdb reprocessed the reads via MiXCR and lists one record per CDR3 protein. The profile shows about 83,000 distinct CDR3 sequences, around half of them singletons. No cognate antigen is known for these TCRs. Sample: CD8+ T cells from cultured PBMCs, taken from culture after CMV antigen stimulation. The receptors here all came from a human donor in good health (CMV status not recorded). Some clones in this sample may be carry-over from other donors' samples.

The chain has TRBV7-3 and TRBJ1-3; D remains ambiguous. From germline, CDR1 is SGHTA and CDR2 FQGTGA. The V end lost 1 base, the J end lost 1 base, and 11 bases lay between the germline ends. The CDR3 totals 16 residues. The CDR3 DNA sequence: TGTGCCAGCAGCTTAAACAGCTTCGAGTCTGGAAACACCATATATTTT. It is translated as CASSLNSFESGNTIYF.

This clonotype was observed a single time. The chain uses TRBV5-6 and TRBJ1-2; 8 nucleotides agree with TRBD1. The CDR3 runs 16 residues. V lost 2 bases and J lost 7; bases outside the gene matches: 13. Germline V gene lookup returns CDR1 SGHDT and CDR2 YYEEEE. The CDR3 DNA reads TGTGCCAGCAGCTTTCACCTCGGACAGGGATCGCGTGGCTACACCTTC. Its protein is CASSFHLGQGSRGYTF.

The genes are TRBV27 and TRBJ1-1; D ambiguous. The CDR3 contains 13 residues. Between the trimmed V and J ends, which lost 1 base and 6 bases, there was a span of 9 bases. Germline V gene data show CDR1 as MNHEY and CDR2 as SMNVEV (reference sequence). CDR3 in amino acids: CASSLWGVPEAFF. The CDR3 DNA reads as TGTGCCAGCAGTTTATGGGGAGTCCCTGAAGCTTTCTTT.

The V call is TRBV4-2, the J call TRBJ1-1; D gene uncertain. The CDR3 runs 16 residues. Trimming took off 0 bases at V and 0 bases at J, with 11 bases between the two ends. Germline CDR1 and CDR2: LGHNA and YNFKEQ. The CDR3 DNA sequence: TGTGCCAGCAGCCAAGAGAGGGTACTCATGAACACTGAAGCTTTCTTT. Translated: CASSQERVLMNTEAFF.

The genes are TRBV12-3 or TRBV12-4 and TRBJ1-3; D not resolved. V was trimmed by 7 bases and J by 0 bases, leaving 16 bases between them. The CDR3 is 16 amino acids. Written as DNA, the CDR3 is TGTGCCAGCAACCCACGCGACCCGGACTCTGGAAACACCATATATTTT. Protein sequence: CASNPRDPDSGNTIYF.

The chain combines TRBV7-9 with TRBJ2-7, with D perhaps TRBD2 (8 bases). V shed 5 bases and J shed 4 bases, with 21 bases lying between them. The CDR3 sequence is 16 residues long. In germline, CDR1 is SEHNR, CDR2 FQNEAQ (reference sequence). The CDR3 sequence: CASSAKGQRESYEQYF. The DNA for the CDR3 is TGTGCCAGCAGCGCCAAGGGACAGCGGGAGAGTTACGAGCAGTACTTC.

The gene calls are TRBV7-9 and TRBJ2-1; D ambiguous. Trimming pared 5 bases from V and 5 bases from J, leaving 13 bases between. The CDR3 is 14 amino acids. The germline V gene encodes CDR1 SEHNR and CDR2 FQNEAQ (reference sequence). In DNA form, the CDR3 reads TGTGCCAGCAGCGCAACTACCACCAACAATGAGCAGTTCTTC. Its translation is CASSATTTNNEQFF.

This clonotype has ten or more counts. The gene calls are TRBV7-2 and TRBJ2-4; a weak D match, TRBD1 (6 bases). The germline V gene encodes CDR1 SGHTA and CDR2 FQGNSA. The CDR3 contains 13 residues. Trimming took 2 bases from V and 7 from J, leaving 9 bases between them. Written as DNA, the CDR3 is TGTGCCAGCAGCTTATCCCAGGGGAACATTCAGTACTTC. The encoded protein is CASSLSQGNIQYF. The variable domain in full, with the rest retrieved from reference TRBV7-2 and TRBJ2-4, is GAGVSQSPSNKVTEKGKDVELRCDPISGHTALYWYRQSLGQGLEFLIYFQGNSAPDKSGLPSDRFSAERTGGSVSTLTIQRTQQEDSAVYLCASSLSQGNIQYFGAGTRLSVL.

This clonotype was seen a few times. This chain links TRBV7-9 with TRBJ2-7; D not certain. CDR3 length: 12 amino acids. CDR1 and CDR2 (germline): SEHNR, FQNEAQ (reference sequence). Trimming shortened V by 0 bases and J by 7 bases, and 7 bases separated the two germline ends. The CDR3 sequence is CASSLAGWEQYF. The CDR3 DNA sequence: TGTGCCAGCAGCTTAGCGGGGTGGGAGCAGTACTTC.

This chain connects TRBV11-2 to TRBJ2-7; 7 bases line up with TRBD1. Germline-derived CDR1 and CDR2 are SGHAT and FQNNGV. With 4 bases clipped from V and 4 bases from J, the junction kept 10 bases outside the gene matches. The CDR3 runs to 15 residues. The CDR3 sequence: CASSSSATGQYEQYF. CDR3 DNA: TGTGCCAGCAGCTCCTCTGCGACAGGGCAGTACGAGCAGTACTTC.

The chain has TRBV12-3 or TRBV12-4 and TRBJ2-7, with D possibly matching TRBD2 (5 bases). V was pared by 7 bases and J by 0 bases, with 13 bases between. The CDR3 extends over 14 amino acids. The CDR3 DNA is TGTGCCAGCAAACTAAGCGGTTACTCCTACGAGCAGTACTTC. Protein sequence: CASKLSGYSYEQYF.

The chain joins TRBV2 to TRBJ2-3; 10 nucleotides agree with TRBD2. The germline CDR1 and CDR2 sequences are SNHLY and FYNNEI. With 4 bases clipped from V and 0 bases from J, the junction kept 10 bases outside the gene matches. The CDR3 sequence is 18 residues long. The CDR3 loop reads CASSAFRLTSGSTDTQYF. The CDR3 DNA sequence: TGTGCCAGCAGTGCTTTCCGCTTGACTAGCGGGAGCACAGATACGCAGTATTTT.

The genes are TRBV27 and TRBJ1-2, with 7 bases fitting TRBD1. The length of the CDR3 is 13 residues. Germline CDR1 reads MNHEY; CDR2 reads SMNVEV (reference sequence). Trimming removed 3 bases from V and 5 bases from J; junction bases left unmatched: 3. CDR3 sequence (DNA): TGTGCCAGCAGTTTCGGACAGGAGTATGGCTACACCTTC. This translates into CASSFGQEYGYTF.

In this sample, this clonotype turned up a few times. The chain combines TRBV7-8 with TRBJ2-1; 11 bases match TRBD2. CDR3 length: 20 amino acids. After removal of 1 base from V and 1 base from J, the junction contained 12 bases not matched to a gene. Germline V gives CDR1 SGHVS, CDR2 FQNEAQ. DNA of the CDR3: TGTGCCAGCAGCTTAGTCATTAGCGGGGGGGCTCAGGGATCCTACAATGAGCAGTTCTTC. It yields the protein CASSLVISGGAQGSYNEQFF.

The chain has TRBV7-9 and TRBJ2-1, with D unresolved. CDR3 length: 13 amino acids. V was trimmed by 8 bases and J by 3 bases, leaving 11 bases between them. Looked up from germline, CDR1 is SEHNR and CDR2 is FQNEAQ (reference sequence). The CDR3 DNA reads TGTGCCAGCTTAAGTGGGCGCTACAATGAGCAGTTCTTC. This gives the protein CASLSGRYNEQFF.

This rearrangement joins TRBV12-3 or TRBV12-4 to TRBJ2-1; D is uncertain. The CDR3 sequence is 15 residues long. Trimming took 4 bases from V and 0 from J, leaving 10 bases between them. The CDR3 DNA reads TGTGCCAGCAGTTCCCAAGGCCTCTCCTACAATGAGCAGTTCTTC. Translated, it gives CASSSQGLSYNEQFF.

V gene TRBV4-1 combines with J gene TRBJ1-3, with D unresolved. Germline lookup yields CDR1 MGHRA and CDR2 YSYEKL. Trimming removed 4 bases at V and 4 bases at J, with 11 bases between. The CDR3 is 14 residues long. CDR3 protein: CASSPFTGGNTIYF. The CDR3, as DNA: TGCGCCAGCAGCCCTTTCACGGGCGGAAACACCATATATTTT.

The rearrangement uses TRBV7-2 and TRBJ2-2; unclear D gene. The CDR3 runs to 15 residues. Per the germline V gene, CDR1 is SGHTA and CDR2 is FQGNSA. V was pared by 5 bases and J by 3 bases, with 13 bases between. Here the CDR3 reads CASSPQAWDTGELFF. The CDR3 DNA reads TGTGCCAGCAGCCCTCAAGCGTGGGACACCGGGGAGCTGTTTTTT.

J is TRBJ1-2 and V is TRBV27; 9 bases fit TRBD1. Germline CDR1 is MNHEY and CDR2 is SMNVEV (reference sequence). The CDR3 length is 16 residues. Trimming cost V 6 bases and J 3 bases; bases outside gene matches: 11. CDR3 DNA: TGTGCCAGCAGCAACCCCGGACAGGGGAGGGACTATGGCTACACCTTC. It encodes CASSNPGQGRDYGYTF.

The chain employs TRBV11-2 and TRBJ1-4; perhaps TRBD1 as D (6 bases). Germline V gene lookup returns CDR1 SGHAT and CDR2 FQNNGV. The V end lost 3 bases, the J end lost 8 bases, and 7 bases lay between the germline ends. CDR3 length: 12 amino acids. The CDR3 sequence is CASSLDREKLFF. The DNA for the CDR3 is TGTGCCAGCAGCTTGGACAGAGAAAAACTGTTTTTT.

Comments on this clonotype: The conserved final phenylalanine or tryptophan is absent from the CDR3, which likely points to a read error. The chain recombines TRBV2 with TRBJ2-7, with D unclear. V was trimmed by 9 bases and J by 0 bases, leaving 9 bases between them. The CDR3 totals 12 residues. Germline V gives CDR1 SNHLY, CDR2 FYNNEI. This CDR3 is CASLSLSYEQYY. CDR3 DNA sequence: TGTGCCAGTCTTTCTCTCTCCTACGAGCAGTACTAC.

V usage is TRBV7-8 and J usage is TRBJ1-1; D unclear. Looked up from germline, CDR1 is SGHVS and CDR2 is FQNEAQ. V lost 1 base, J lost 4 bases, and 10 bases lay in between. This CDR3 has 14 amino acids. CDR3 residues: CASSLGASFTEAFF. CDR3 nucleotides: TGTGCCAGCAGCTTAGGGGCCAGTTTCACTGAAGCTTTCTTT.